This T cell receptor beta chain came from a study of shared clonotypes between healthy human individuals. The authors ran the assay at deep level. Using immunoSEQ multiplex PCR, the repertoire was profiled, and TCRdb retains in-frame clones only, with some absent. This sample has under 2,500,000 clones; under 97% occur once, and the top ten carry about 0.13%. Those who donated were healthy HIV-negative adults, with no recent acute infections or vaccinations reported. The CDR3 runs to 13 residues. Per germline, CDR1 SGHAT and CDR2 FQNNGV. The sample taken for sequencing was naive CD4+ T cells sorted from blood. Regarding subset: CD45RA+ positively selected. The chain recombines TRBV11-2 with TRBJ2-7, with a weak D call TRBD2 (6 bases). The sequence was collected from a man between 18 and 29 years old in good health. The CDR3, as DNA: TGTGCGTCTTCGGCTAGCGCACCCTACGAGCAGTACTTC. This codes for CASSASAPYEQYF.